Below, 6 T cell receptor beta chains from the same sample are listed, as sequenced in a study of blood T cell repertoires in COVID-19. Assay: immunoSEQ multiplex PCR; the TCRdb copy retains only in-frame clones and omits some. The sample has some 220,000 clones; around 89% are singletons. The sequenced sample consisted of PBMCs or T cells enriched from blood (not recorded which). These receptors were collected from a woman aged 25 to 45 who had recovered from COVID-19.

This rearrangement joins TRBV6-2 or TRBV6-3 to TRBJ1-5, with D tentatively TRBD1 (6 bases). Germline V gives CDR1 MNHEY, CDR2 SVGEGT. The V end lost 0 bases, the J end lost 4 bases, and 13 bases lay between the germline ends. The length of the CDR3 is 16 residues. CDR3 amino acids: CASSYSRGPLNQPQHF. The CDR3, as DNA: TGTGCCAGCAGTTACTCGCGGGGGCCTTTAAATCAGCCCCAGCATTTT.

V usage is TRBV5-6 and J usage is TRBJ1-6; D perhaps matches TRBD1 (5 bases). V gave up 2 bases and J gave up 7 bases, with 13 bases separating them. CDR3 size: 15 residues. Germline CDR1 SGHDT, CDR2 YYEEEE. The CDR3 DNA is TGTGCCAGCAGCTTCGTAGGTCAGGGCAATTCACCCCTCCACTTT. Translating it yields CASSFVGQGNSPLHF.

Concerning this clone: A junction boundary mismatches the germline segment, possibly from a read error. The CDR3 sequence is CATSGDRQGRNTEAFF. DNA for the CDR3: TGTGCCACCAGCGGAGATAGACAGGGCAGGAACACTGAAGCTTTCTTT. This chain links TRBV15 with TRBJ1-1, with 7 bases fitting TRBD1. The V gene's germline CDR1 is LNHNV and CDR2 YYDKDF (reference sequence). The CDR3 sequence is 16 residues long. Filled out from reference TRBV15 and TRBJ1-1, the complete variable domain reads DAMVIQNPRYQVTQFGKPVTLSCSQTLNHNVMYWYQQKSSQAPKLLFHYYDKDFNNEADTPDNFQSRRPNTSFCFLDIRSPGLGDTAMYLCATSGDRQGRNTEAFFGQGTRLTVV.

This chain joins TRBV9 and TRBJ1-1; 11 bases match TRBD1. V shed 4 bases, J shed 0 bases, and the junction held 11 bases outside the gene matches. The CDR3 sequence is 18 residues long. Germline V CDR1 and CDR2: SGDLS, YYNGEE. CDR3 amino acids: CASSPPSRDRGVNTEAFF. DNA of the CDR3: TGTGCCAGCAGCCCCCCTTCCCGGGACAGGGGGGTGAACACTGAAGCTTTCTTT.

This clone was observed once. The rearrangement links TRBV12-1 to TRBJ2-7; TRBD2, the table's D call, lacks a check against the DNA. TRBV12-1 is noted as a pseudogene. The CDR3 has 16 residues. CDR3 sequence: CASSFGLAGPSYEQYF. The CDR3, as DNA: TGTGCCAGCAGCTTTGGCCTAGCGGGGCCCTCCTACGAGCAGTACTTC.

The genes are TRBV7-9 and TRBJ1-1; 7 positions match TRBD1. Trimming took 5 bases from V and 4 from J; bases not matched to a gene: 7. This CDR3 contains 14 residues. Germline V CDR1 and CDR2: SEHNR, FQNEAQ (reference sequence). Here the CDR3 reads CASSADREITEAFF. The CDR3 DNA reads TGTGCCAGCAGCGCAGACAGGGAGATCACTGAAGCTTTCTTT.